This T cell receptor (beta chain) was documented in a study of neurological immune-mediated disorders. Whole-study findings and limits: Among 34 multiple sclerosis patients, 18 had repertoires that phylogenetic grouping placed in one related-CDR3 cluster, a possible signature.

In TCRdb, the 5' RACE reads were re-called with MiXCR into one record per CDR3 protein. The sample yields tens of thousands of distinct CDR3 sequences, approximately 2.8% seen once. This clonotype was seen repeatedly, ten times or more. Its cognate antigen is unknown. The study built unsorted libraries from 2 million PBMCs kept at -80 C. With 1 base removed from V and 8 bases from J, the gap between germline ends came to 12 bases. The CDR3 consists of 14 residues. CDR1 is LGHNA, CDR2 YSLEER, per germline. This clonotype was obtained from a woman under 40 with multiple sclerosis. This chain uses TRBV4-3 with TRBJ2-1; a possible D gene is TRBD2 (6 bases). The sequenced material came from PBMCs. CDR3 sequence: CASSQALAGHEQFF. CDR3 coding DNA: TGCGCCAGCAGCCAAGCCCTGGCGGGGCATGAGCAGTTCTTC.